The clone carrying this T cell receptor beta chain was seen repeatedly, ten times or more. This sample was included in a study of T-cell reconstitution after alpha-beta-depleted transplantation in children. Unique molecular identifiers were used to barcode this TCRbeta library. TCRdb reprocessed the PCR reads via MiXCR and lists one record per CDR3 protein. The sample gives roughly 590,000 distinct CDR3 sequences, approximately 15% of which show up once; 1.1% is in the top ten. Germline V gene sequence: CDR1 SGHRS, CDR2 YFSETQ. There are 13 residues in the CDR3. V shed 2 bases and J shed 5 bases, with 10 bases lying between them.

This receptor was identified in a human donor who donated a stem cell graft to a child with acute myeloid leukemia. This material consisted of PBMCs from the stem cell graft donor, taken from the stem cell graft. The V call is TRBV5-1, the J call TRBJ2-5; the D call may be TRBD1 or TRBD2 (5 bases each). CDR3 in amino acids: CASSLLGDETQYF. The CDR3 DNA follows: TGCGCCAGCAGCTTACTAGGGGACGAGACCCAGTACTTC.